The next 5 T cell receptor beta chains were all read from a single sample in a study of shared clonotypes between healthy human individuals. Using immunoSEQ multiplex PCR, the repertoire was profiled, and TCRdb retains in-frame clones only, with some absent. Of around 990,000 clones in the sample, around three quarters are singletons; the top ten hold roughly 0.83%. The specimen was memory CD4+ T cells from PBMCs. Subset specified: CD45RA-negative fraction. The receptors stem from a man aged 18 to 29 in good health. Some clones in this sample may be carry-over from other donors' samples.

The chain joins TRBV4-2 to TRBJ1-1; TRBD1 is a possible D gene (5 bases). Germline loops: CDR1 LGHNA, CDR2 YNFKEQ. Between the trimmed V and J ends, which lost 0 bases and 1 base, there was a span of 9 bases. The CDR3 extends over 15 amino acids. The CDR3 DNA follows: TGTGCCAGCAGCCAAGAATGGCAGGGGAACACTGAAGCTTTCTTT. Its protein product is CASSQEWQGNTEAFF.

The rearrangement uses TRBV11-2 and TRBJ2-7; TRBD1 matches at 8 bases. With 3 bases clipped from V and 4 bases from J, the junction kept 17 bases outside the gene matches. The CDR3 sequence is 18 residues long. Germline loops: CDR1 SGHAT, CDR2 FQNNGV. In DNA, the CDR3 is TGTGCCAGCAGCTTCTTTGTAGGGTTCGACAGGGGCTGGTACGAGCAGTACTTC. Translated, it gives CASSFFVGFDRGWYEQYF. Looking up the rest from reference TRBV11-2 and TRBJ2-7 gives the full variable domain: EAGVAQSPRYKIIEKRQSVAFWCNPISGHATLYWYQQILGQGPKLLIQFQNNGVVDDSQLPKDRFSAERLKGVDSTLKIQPAKLEDSAVYLCASSFFVGFDRGWYEQYFGPGTRLTVT.

Remarks on this clone: This specimen includes other DNA sequences encoding the same CDR3. The chain carries TRBV7-3 and TRBJ2-1; 10 nucleotides align to TRBD2. Germline loops: CDR1 SGHTA, CDR2 FQGTGA. This CDR3 comprises 15 residues. Trimming at V came to 5 bases and at J to 3 bases, leaving 4 bases not matched to a gene. In DNA, the CDR3 is TGTGCCAGCAGCCCCGGACTAGCGGTCTACAATGAGCAGTTCTTC. Amino acids: CASSPGLAVYNEQFF.

The V gene is TRBV19, the J gene TRBJ1-1; 10 nucleotides agree with TRBD1. CDR3 length: 15 amino acids. The V gene's germline CDR1 is LNHDA and CDR2 SQIVND (reference sequence). Trimming at V came to 3 bases and at J to 5 bases, leaving 6 bases not matched to a gene. In DNA form, the CDR3 reads TGTGCCAGTAGTATTCGACAGGGGGCGCGGACTGAAGCTTTCTTT. Translated, it gives CASSIRQGARTEAFF.

The CDR3 nucleotides read TGTGCCAGCAGCGTAGTCAGCGGACAGAAGCTGAACACTGAAGCTTTCTTT. Amino acids: CASSVVSGQKLNTEAFF. The chain joins TRBV9 to TRBJ1-1; perhaps TRBD1 as D (6 bases). Trimming removed 0 bases from V and 0 bases from J, with 15 bases in between. The CDR3 spans 17 residues. Germline values: CDR1 SGDLS, CDR2 YYNGEE.